Listed here are 29 T cell receptor beta chains from one sample, sequenced in a study of T cell repertoires in cytomegalovirus infection. TCRdb re-derived calls from the reads in MiXCR, one entry per CDR3 protein. Among around 120,000 distinct CDR3 sequences listed, 20% to 30% were seen once. Their target antigens are unknown. The specimen sequenced was PBMCs, sequenced either directly or after in vitro stimulation (not recorded which). The source is a human donor in good health (CMV status not recorded). Some clones in this sample may be carry-over from other donors' samples.

This chain joins TRBV12-3 or TRBV12-4 and TRBJ1-5; TRBD1 is a possible D gene (5 bases). V lost 6 bases and J 9 bases, leaving 15 bases between the germline ends. The CDR3 runs 13 residues. This CDR3 is CASSTGGTGPQHF. In nucleotides, the CDR3 is TGTGCCAGCAGCACAGGTGGGACGGGGCCCCAGCATTTT.

The gene calls are TRBV20-1 and TRBJ1-5; D unresolved. The CDR3 spans 14 residues. V lost 5 bases, J lost 2 bases, and 13 bases lay in between. CDR1 and CDR2 from the germline V gene are DFQATT and SNEGSKA (reference sequence). The CDR3 spells CSAPIYRGNQPQHF. The DNA for the CDR3 is TGCAGTGCTCCCATTTACCGCGGCAATCAGCCCCAGCATTTT.

This clonotype was seen at least ten times. The rearrangement links TRBV6-2 or TRBV6-3 to TRBJ2-6; D unresolved. Trimming cost V 7 bases and J 0 bases, with 19 bases left between them. The CDR3 spans 18 residues. Germline assignment: CDR1 MNHEY and CDR2 SVGEGT. The CDR3 is CASTKRTVPDSGANVLTF. The CDR3 DNA reads as TGTGCCAGCACCAAGCGAACAGTACCGGACTCTGGGGCCAACGTCCTGACTTTC.

This clonotype was detected many times. This chain links TRBV11-3 with TRBJ2-1; TRBD2 matches 8 bases. Germline values: CDR1 SGHNT, CDR2 YENEEA. V lost 0 bases and J lost 2; bases outside the gene matches: 6. CDR3 length: 17 residues. The DNA of the CDR3 is TGTGCCAGCAGCTTAGACCAAAGCGGGAGCACCTACAATGAGCAGTTCTTC. It yields the protein CASSLDQSGSTYNEQFF.

This clonotype was seen a few times. CDR3 bases: TGTGCCAGCAGTGAAACTCGGGACTATCTGTACGAGCAGTACTTC. It codes for CASSETRDYLYEQYF. The rearrangement uses TRBV6-1 and TRBJ2-7; the match to TRBD2 covers 7 bases. Germline CDR1 is MNHNS and CDR2 is SASEGT. This CDR3 comprises 15 residues. J lost 4 bases, V lost 2 bases, and 8 bases had no gene match.

This clonotype was recorded at least ten times. The V gene is TRBV7-3, the J gene TRBJ1-1; D gene ambiguous. Germline-derived CDR1 and CDR2 are SGHTA and FQGTGA. Trimming cost V 0 bases and J 5 bases, with 7 bases left between them. This CDR3 contains 13 residues. CDR3 sequence reads: CASSLTLGTEAFF. The CDR3 DNA reads as TGTGCCAGCAGCTTAACCCTGGGGACTGAAGCTTTCTTT.

This clonotype came up a few times. The V gene is TRBV7-9, the J gene TRBJ1-2; D possibly corresponds to TRBD1 (5 bases). The CDR3 covers 14 residues. Trimming left V 11 bases short and J 4 bases short, with 20 bases between. Germline V gene data show CDR1 as SEHNR and CDR2 as FQNEAQ (reference sequence). The CDR3 coding sequence is TGTGCCGGAGAGGGAACTACAGGATTCTATGGCTACACCTTC. Translating it yields CAGEGTTGFYGYTF.

This clonotype was seen repeatedly, ten times or more. V and J are TRBV4-3 and TRBJ2-2, with D unresolved. Trimming shortened V by 1 base and J by 8 bases, and 17 bases separated the two germline ends. Per germline, CDR1 LGHNA and CDR2 YSLEER. The CDR3 runs to 16 residues. The CDR3 region is CASSQVVGLTSGELFF. Here the CDR3 DNA reads TGCGCCAGCAGCCAAGTTGTCGGCCTGACGTCTGGGGAGCTGTTTTTT.

The DNA for the CDR3 is TGTGCCAGCAGCTCGACAGGGATGAACACTGAAGCTTTCTTT. It encodes CASSSTGMNTEAFF. V and J are TRBV7-2 and TRBJ1-1; TRBD1 agrees at 7 bases. V shed 4 bases and J 0 bases; nucleotides not matched to a gene: 2. Germline V lookup: CDR1 SGHTA, CDR2 FQGNSA. The CDR3 consists of 14 residues.

The chain has TRBV9 and TRBJ1-2; D uncertain. The germline V and J ends were trimmed by 6 bases and 3 bases, with 9 bases remaining between them. This CDR3 has 12 residues. Per germline, CDR1 SGDLS and CDR2 YYNGEE. The DNA for the CDR3 is TGTGCCAGCAACAAGGGCTACTATGGCTACACCTTC. Protein: CASNKGYYGYTF.

The gene calls are TRBV19 and TRBJ1-1, with 8 bases fitting TRBD1. The CDR3 length is 13 residues. Germline V gene lookup returns CDR1 LNHDA and CDR2 SQIVND (reference sequence). The J segment lost 7 bases and the V segment lost 5 bases, leaving 6 bases of the junction unmatched. The CDR3 sequence is CASSSRGLGEAFF. DNA of the CDR3: TGTGCCAGTAGTTCCAGGGGGCTTGGTGAAGCTTTCTTT.

This chain links TRBV6-4 with TRBJ1-1, with D possibly matching TRBD1 (5 bases). The CDR3 totals 13 residues. V gave up 8 bases and J gave up 3 bases, with 13 bases separating them. Germline CDR1 MRHNA, CDR2 SNTAGT. The CDR3 coding sequence is TGTGCCAGCCTCCGGGGGTTGGACACTGAAGCTTTCTTT. Translation: CASLRGLDTEAFF.

CDR3 amino acids: CASSSFRQGGNQPQHF. The CDR3, as DNA: TGTGCCAGCAGTTCCTTCCGACAGGGTGGCAATCAGCCCCAGCATTTT. This sequence joins TRBV27 and TRBJ1-5, with 7 positions matching TRBD1. J gave up 2 bases and V 4 bases, and 8 bases lay outside the gene matches. CDR1 is MNHEY, CDR2 SMNVEV, per germline (reference sequence). This CDR3 has 16 residues.

The sample holds many counts of this clonotype. The chain employs TRBV12-3 or TRBV12-4 and TRBJ1-4, with 8 bases matching TRBD1. V dropped 5 bases and J dropped 8; count of bases not matched to a gene: 7. The CDR3 loop spans 14 amino acids. For the CDR3, the DNA is TGTGCCAGCAGTCCCCGGGACAGGACAGAAAAACTGTTTTTT. As protein: CASSPRDRTEKLFF.

The chain is built from TRBV5-1 and TRBJ2-1; the match to TRBD2 covers 11 bases. Germline trimming cut 0 bases from V and 7 bases from J; bases unmatched to any gene: 12. The CDR3 is 18 amino acids. Germline V gene data show CDR1 as SGHRS and CDR2 as YFSETQ. The CDR3 DNA is TGCGCCAGCAGCTTGGATATTGCGGCTAGCGGGAGGAGAAATGAGCAGTTCTTC. Its translation: CASSLDIAASGRRNEQFF.

V is TRBV18 and J is TRBJ2-2; D is possibly TRBD1 (5 bases). Deletions cut 3 bases from V and 2 bases from J, with 10 bases between. CDR1 and CDR2 (germline): KGHSH, LQKENI. The CDR3 covers 15 residues. The CDR3 protein is CASSPSRDNTGELFF. CDR3 nucleotide sequence: TGTGCCAGCTCACCCTCCAGGGATAACACCGGGGAGCTGTTTTTT.

This clonotype came up a few times. The chain employs TRBV19 and TRBJ1-2, with TRBD1 as a possible D gene (6 bases). The V gene lost 3 bases and the J gene lost 4 bases, with 9 bases spanning the gap. The CDR3 is 13 residues long. Germline assignment: CDR1 LNHDA and CDR2 SQIVND (reference sequence). The CDR3 region has the DNA TGTGCCAGTAGTATCGGCAGGGGCTATGGCTACACCTTC. This encodes CASSIGRGYGYTF.

The chain employs TRBV10-3 and TRBJ2-1, with 7 bases identical to TRBD2. Trimming cost V 0 bases and J 9 bases; bases outside gene matches: 5. This CDR3 region has 14 residues. Germline-derived CDR1 and CDR2 are ENHRY and SYGVKD. CDR3 region: CAISESSGAVEQFF. In DNA form, the CDR3 reads TGTGCCATCAGTGAGTCGAGCGGGGCTGTTGAGCAGTTCTTC.

The V call is TRBV15, the J call TRBJ2-5; D unclear. V was cut by 1 base and J by 4 bases, with 10 bases left in between. Per germline, CDR1 LNHNV and CDR2 YYDKDF (reference sequence). The CDR3 has 14 residues. CDR3 in amino acids: CATSRGYGVETQYF. The CDR3 nucleotides read TGTGCCACCAGCAGAGGTTATGGAGTAGAGACCCAGTACTTC. Complete variable domain (other parts from reference TRBV15 and TRBJ2-5): DAMVIQNPRYQVTQFGKPVTLSCSQTLNHNVMYWYQQKSSQAPKLLFHYYDKDFNNEADTPDNFQSRRPNTSFCFLDIRSPGLGDTAMYLCATSRGYGVETQYFGPGTRLLVL.

This clonotype was seen ten or more times. V is TRBV7-8 and J is TRBJ2-1; 15 bases align to TRBD2. This CDR3 is built from 23 residues. Germline V CDR1 and CDR2: SGHVS, FQNEAQ. Trimming removed 0 bases from V and 3 bases from J; junction bases left unmatched: 18. CDR3: CASSLASQVGLAGGSTLYNEQFF. CDR3 in DNA: TGTGCCAGCAGCTTAGCCAGTCAAGTGGGACTAGCGGGAGGCTCAACCCTCTACAATGAGCAGTTCTTC.

As to this clonotype: A much larger clonotype is one base distant, so this may be a read error. The rearrangement uses TRBV28 and TRBJ2-7, with 7 bases identical to TRBD1. This CDR3 is built from 12 residues. Germline V gene sequence: CDR1 MDHEN, CDR2 SYDVKM. Germline trimming cut 6 bases from V and 3 bases from J; bases unmatched to any gene: 2. CDR3 sequence: CASSWDSYEQYF. The CDR3 nucleotides are TGTGCCAGCAGCTGGGACAGCTACGAGCAGTACTTC. Variable domain in full (rest from reference TRBV28 and TRBJ2-7): DVKVTQSSRYLVKRTGEKVFLECVQDMDHENMFWYRQDPGLGLRLIYFSYDVKMKEKGDIPEGYSVSREKKERFSLILESASTNQTSMYLCASSWDSYEQYFGPGTRLTVT.

The CDR3 DNA reads as TGTGCCAGCAGTTACGGATGGACACACACAGATACGCAGTATTTT. As protein: CASSYGWTHTDTQYF. The chain couples TRBV6-2 or TRBV6-3 to TRBJ2-3; a possible D gene is TRBD1 (5 bases). The CDR3 consists of 15 residues. Germline CDR1 is MNHEY and CDR2 is SVGEGT. V lost 2 bases to trimming and J lost 2 bases, with 11 bases between them.

The V gene is TRBV28, the J gene TRBJ1-5; D is perhaps TRBD1 (5 bases). This CDR3 is built from 12 residues. Germline CDR1 MDHEN, CDR2 SYDVKM. Trimming pared 5 bases from V and 7 bases from J, leaving 9 bases between. CDR3 residues: CASSTRQQPQHF. In DNA, the CDR3 is TGTGCCAGCAGTACCCGACAGCAGCCCCAGCATTTT.

This clonotype has a handful of counts. The chain uses TRBV27 and TRBJ1-2, with 10 bases lining up with TRBD1. Germline lookup yields CDR1 MNHEY and CDR2 SMNVEV (reference sequence). The CDR3 loop spans 14 amino acids. J lost 6 bases, V lost 9 bases, and 10 bases had no gene match. DNA of the CDR3: TGTGCCAGTACTCGACAGGGGGCATCACATGGCTACACCTTC. It yields the protein CASTRQGASHGYTF.

This clonotype was detected a few times. The V gene is TRBV28, the J gene TRBJ1-4; TRBD1 matches at 8 bases. J lost 2 bases, V lost 6 bases, and 8 bases had no gene match. Germline loops: CDR1 MDHEN, CDR2 SYDVKM. This CDR3 is 16 amino acids long. CDR3 DNA sequence: TGTGCCAGCAGCACCTCCTACAGGGGGACTAATGAAAAACTGTTTTTT. It translates to CASSTSYRGTNEKLFF.

The chain employs TRBV19 and TRBJ2-2; D gene uncertain. V was shortened by 0 bases and J by 4 bases, with 12 bases between the two germline ends. The CDR3 has 16 amino acids. Germline V lookup: CDR1 LNHDA, CDR2 SQIVND (reference sequence). DNA of the CDR3: TGTGCCAGTAGTATAGATCGGGTTGCCTCCACCGGGGAGCTGTTTTTT. Protein: CASSIDRVASTGELFF.

The gene calls are TRBV7-3 and TRBJ2-5, with TRBD1 identical over 8 bases. Germline-derived CDR1 and CDR2 are SGHTA and FQGTGA. V was pared by 4 bases and J by 7 bases, with 5 bases of the junction left unmatched. This CDR3 spans 13 amino acids. The CDR3 reads CASSSDRDGTQYF. The CDR3 DNA reads as TGTGCCAGCAGCTCGGACAGGGACGGGACCCAGTACTTC.

This clonotype was counted a few times. The chain has TRBV12-3 or TRBV12-4 and TRBJ2-1, with TRBD2 matching over 10 bases. CDR3 length: 17 residues. V shed 5 bases, J shed 6 bases, and the junction held 13 bases outside the gene matches. CDR3 residues: CASSPFTGTSVFNEQFF. The CDR3 DNA reads as TGTGCCAGCAGTCCCTTCACCGGGACTAGCGTGTTCAATGAGCAGTTCTTC.

This clonotype was seen a handful of times. The V and J genes are TRBV7-2 and TRBJ1-2, with a weak D call TRBD1 (5 bases). This CDR3 has 13 residues. Germline V gene lookup returns CDR1 SGHTA and CDR2 FQGNSA. V was pared by 1 base and J by 8 bases, with 11 bases between. This CDR3 reads CASSLDRLTGYTF. DNA of the CDR3: TGTGCCAGCAGCTTAGACAGGCTAACCGGCTACACCTTC. Full variable domain (rest looked up from reference TRBV7-2 and TRBJ1-2): GAGVSQSPSNKVTEKGKDVELRCDPISGHTALYWYRQSLGQGLEFLIYFQGNSAPDKSGLPSDRFSAERTGGSVSTLTIQRTQQEDSAVYLCASSLDRLTGYTFGSGTRLTVV.